This T cell receptor beta chain was recorded in a study of CD8 T cells in ankylosing spondylitis. This clonotype was counted ten times or more. Its cognate antigen is unknown. Study results and limitations: Seemingly characteristic of ankylosing spondylitis blood was a TCR beta motif consisting of several highly homologous variants.

CDR3 length: 12 residues. In germline, CDR1 is DFQATT, CDR2 SNEGSKA (reference sequence). The V end lost 5 bases, the J end lost 6 bases, and 11 bases lay between the germline ends. TCRdb fed the 5' RACE reads into MiXCR, producing one record per CDR3 protein. The sample records 450,000 to 550,000 distinct CDR3 sequences, 5.3% being singletons. The J gene is TRBJ1-5, the V gene TRBV20-1; possible D gene TRBD1, 6 bases. Sequences were obtained from blood, either unsorted or a sorted T cell fraction (not recorded which). This TCR derives from a male donor with ankylosing spondylitis. The CDR3 spells CSAGGGFQPQHF. CDR3 sequence (DNA): TGCAGTGCTGGAGGGGGTTTTCAGCCCCAGCATTTT.